The next 11 T cell receptor beta chains were all read from a single sample in a study of CD8 T cells in ankylosing spondylitis (dated by TCRdb to the late 2010s). Findings and caveats that apply to the study as a whole: A TCR beta motif made up of roughly eight highly homologous amino acid variants appeared to be characteristic of blood from ankylosing spondylitis patients.

The library relied on 5' RACE. TCRdb lists the instrument as Illumina HiSeq 2500. TCRdb applied fastp at Q25 and MiXCR to the public reads, then kept only in-frame beta chains. Records with the same CDR3 protein are collapsed into one entry carrying the most frequent genes and DNA. The sample yields about 540,000 distinct CDR3 sequences; 9.5% to 15% were counted once. The ten top clones hold around 7% of the sample. What these receptors recognize is not known. Material: blood, either unsorted or a sorted T cell fraction (not recorded which). Receptors were obtained from a male donor with ankylosing spondylitis.

This sequence joins TRBV20-1 and TRBJ2-7, with 9 nucleotides matching TRBD1. The CDR3 extends over 12 amino acids. Losses at the gene ends were 6 bases for V and 4 bases for J; bases not matched to a gene: 4. Germline values: CDR1 DFQATT, CDR2 SNEGSKA (reference sequence). CDR3 amino acids: CSATGGRYEQYF. CDR3 sequence (DNA): TGCAGTGCCACAGGGGGCCGTTACGAGCAGTACTTC.

This clonotype has more than one count but fewer than ten. The chain recombines TRBV7-8 with TRBJ2-1; TRBD2 aligns across 9 bases. The germline V gene has CDR1 SGHVS and CDR2 FQNEAQ. Unmatched junction bases numbered 12, after V lost 5 bases and J lost 7 bases. CDR3 length equals 16 residues. CDR3 coding DNA: TGTGCCAGCAGCCAGGGGGGCGGGAGGGCCCCGAATGAGCAGTTCTTC. Protein sequence: CASSQGGGRAPNEQFF. The full variable domain, in which reference TRBV7-8 and TRBJ2-1 provide the parts outside the CDR3, is GAGVSQSPRYKVAKRGQDVALRCDPISGHVSLFWYQQALGQGPEFLTYFQNEAQLDKSGLPSDRFFAERPEGSVSTLKIQRTQQEDSAVYLCASSQGGGRAPNEQFFGPGTRLTVL.

The V call is TRBV20-1, the J call TRBJ1-6; a weak D match, TRBD1 (5 bases). Germline V gene data show CDR1 as DFQATT and CDR2 as SNEGSKA (reference sequence). This CDR3 is 14 amino acids long. V was clipped by 5 bases and J by 7 bases, with 15 bases between them. In DNA, the CDR3 is TGCAGTGCTTCACCGCAGGGTGGAAATTCACCCCTCCACTTT. It is translated as CSASPQGGNSPLHF.

V usage is TRBV7-9 and J usage is TRBJ2-2; no clear D gene. Germline CDR1 SEHNR, CDR2 FQNEAQ (reference sequence). Deletions cut 2 bases from V and 6 bases from J, with 7 bases between. CDR3 length: 13 residues. For the CDR3, the DNA is TGTGCCAGCAGCTTAAGCCTCCCCGGGGAGCTGTTTTTT. Its translation: CASSLSLPGELFF.

This clonotype was detected many times. The rearrangement uses TRBV12-3 or TRBV12-4 and TRBJ2-5; D is unclear. The CDR3 spans 13 residues. The V end was cut by 6 bases, the J end by 5 bases, with 13 bases between. The chain's CDR3 is CASRPEAPETQYF. In DNA form, the CDR3 reads TGTGCCAGCAGGCCTGAGGCGCCTGAGACCCAGTACTTC.

The gene calls are TRBV12-3 or TRBV12-4 and TRBJ1-4; 9 bases line up with TRBD1. The CDR3 has 14 residues. V gave up 5 bases and J gave up 10 bases; unmatched junction bases: 8. Here the CDR3 DNA reads TGTGCCAGCAGTCCGGGACAGGGAGTCGGAAAACTGTTTTTT. Its protein product is CASSPGQGVGKLFF.

The chain joins TRBV20-1 to TRBJ2-4, with 8 bases identical to TRBD2. This CDR3 is built from 13 residues. The trim removed 2 bases at V and 11 bases at J, leaving 8 bases unmatched. Germline V gene sequence: CDR1 DFQATT, CDR2 SNEGSKA (reference sequence). The CDR3 protein is CSARPPEREFQYF. CDR3 bases: TGCAGTGCTAGACCCCCGGAGCGGGAGTTTCAGTACTTC.

This clonotype came up many times. The chain employs TRBV9 and TRBJ2-2; unclear D gene. The CDR3 contains 12 residues. V lost 3 bases and J 5 bases, leaving 5 bases between the germline ends. Looked up from germline, CDR1 is SGDLS and CDR2 is YYNGEE. CDR3 coding DNA: TGTGCCAGCAGCGCCGTTACCGGGGAGCTGTTTTTT. It translates to CASSAVTGELFF.

The chain carries TRBV27 and TRBJ1-3; D call uncertain. This CDR3 spans 15 amino acids. CDR1 is MNHEY, CDR2 SMNVEV, per germline (reference sequence). V shed 3 bases and J shed 0 bases, with 9 bases lying between them. CDR3 nucleotides: TGTGCCAGCAGTTTCTCAACGAGCTCTGGAAACACCATATATTTT. This codes for CASSFSTSSGNTIYF.

The rearrangement links TRBV7-9 to TRBJ2-3; D uncertain. CDR1 is SEHNR and CDR2 is FQNEAQ in the germline V gene (reference sequence). Trimming cost V 3 bases and J 9 bases, with 16 bases left between them. The CDR3 is 14 amino acids. The CDR3 DNA reads TGTGCCAGCAGCTTGTCGGCTGGAGATGGGACGCAGTATTTT. This translates into CASSLSAGDGTQYF.

This clonotype was seen only a few times. This chain connects TRBV6-1 to TRBJ2-2; TRBD1 matches at 9 bases. This CDR3 comprises 15 residues. Germline-derived CDR1 and CDR2 are MNHNS and SASEGT. The ends lost 7 bases at V and 0 bases at J; junction bases unmatched: 3. For the CDR3, the DNA is TGTGCCAGCAACCGACAGGGGGCGAACACCGGGGAGCTGTTTTTT. Translated, it gives CASNRQGANTGELFF.